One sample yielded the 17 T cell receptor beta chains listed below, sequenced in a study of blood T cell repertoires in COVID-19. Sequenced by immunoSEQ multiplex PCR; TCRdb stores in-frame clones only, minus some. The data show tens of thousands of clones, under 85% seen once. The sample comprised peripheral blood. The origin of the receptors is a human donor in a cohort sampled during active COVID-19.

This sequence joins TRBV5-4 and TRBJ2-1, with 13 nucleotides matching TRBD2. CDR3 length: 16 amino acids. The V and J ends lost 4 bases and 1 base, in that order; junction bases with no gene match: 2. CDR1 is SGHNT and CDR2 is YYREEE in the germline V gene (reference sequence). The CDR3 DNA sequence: TGTGCCAGCAGCACGGGACTAGCGGGGTCCTACAATGAGCAGTTCTTC. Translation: CASSTGLAGSYNEQFF.

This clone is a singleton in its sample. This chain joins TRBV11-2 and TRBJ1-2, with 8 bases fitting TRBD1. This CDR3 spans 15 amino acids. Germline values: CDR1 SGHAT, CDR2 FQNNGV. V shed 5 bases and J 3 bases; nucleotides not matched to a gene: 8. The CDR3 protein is CASSQDRVDDYGYTF. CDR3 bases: TGTGCCAGCAGCCAGGACAGGGTCGACGACTATGGCTACACCTTC.

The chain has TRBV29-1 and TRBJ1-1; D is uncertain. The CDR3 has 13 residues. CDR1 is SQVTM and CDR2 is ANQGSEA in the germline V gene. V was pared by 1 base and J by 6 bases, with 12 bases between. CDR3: CSVEGRYLSEAFF. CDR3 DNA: TGCAGCGTTGAAGGGCGGTACCTCTCTGAAGCTTTCTTT.

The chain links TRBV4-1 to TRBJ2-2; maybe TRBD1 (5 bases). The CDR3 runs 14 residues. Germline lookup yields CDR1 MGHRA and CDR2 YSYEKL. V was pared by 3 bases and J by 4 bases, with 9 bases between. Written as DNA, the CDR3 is TGCGCCAGCAGCCAGGGGCAAGCCACCGGGGAGCTGTTTTTT. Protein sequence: CASSQGQATGELFF.

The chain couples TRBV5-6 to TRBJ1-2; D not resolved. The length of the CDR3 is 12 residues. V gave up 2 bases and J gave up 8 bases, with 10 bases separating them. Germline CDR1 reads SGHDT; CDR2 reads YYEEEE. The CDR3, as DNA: TGTGCCAGCAGCTTAAGAGCGGAGGGCTACACCTTC. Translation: CASSLRAEGYTF.

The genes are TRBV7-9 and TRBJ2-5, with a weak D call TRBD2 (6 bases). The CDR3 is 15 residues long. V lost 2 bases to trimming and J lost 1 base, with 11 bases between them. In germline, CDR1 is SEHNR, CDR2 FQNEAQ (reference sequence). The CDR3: CASSLIGDFQETQYF. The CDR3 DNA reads TGTGCCAGCAGCTTAATAGGGGACTTCCAAGAGACCCAGTACTTC.

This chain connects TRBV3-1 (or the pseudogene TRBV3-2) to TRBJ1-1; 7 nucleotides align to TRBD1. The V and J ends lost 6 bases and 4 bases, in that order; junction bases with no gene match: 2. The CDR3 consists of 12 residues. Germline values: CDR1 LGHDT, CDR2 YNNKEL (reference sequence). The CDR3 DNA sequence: TGTGCCAGCAGAGACAGGGCCACTGAAGCTTTCTTT. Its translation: CASRDRATEAFF.

CDR3 protein: CASSPKWGTAMNTEAFF. The CDR3 coding sequence is TGTGCCAGCAGCCCCAAGTGGGGGACAGCGATGAACACTGAAGCTTTCTTT. The V gene is TRBV3-1 (or the pseudogene TRBV3-2), the J gene TRBJ1-1; 7 nucleotides match TRBD1. Trimming took 4 bases from V and 0 from J; bases not matched to a gene: 11. CDR3 length equals 17 residues. Germline CDR1 and CDR2: LGHDT and YNNKEL (reference sequence).

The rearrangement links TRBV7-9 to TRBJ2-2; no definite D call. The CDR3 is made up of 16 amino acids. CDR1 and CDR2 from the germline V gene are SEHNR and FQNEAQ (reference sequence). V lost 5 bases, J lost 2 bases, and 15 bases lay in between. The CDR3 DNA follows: TGTGCCAGCAGCCGCGACGGCAGGATTAACACCGGGGAGCTGTTTTTT. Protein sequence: CASSRDGRINTGELFF. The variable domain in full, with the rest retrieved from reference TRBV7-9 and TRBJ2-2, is DTGVSQNPRHKITKRGQNVTFRCDPISEHNRLYWYRQTLGQGPEFLTYFQNEAQLEKSRLLSDRFSAERPKGSFSTLEIQRTEQGDSAMYLCASSRDGRINTGELFFGEGSRLTVL.

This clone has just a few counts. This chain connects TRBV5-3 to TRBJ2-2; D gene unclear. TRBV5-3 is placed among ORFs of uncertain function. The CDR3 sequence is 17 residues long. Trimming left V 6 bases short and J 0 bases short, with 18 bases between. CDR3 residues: CARIPILENSNTGELFF. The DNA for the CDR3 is TGTGCCAGAATCCCCATCCTAGAGAATTCGAACACCGGGGAGCTGTTTTTT.

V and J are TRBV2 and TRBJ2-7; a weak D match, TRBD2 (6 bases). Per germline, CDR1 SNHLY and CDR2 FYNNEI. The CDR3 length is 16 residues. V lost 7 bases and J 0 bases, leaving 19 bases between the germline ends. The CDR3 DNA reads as TGTGCCAGCATTGCTGACACCGGGAGCAACTCCTACGAGCAGTACTTC. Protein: CASIADTGSNSYEQYF.

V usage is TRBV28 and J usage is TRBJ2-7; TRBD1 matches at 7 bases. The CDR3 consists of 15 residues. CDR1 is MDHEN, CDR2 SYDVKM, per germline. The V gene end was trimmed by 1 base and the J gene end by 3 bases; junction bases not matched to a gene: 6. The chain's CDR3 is CASSLSSTGVYEQYF. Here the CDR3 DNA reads TGTGCCAGCAGTTTATCCTCAACAGGGGTCTACGAGCAGTACTTC. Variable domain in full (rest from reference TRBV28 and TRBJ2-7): DVKVTQSSRYLVKRTGEKVFLECVQDMDHENMFWYRQDPGLGLRLIYFSYDVKMKEKGDIPEGYSVSREKKERFSLILESASTNQTSMYLCASSLSSTGVYEQYFGPGTRLTVT.

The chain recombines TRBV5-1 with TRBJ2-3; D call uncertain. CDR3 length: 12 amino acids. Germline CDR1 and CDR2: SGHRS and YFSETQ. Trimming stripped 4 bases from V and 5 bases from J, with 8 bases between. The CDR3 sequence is CASSLSIDTQYF. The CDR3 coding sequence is TGCGCCAGCAGCCTATCAATAGATACGCAGTATTTT.

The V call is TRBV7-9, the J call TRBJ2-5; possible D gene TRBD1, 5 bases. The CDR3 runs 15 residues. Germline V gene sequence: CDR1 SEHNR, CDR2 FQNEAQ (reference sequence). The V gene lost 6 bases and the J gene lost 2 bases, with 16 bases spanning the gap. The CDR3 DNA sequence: TGTGCCAGCAGTTCAGGGCCCGCAGGTCAAGAGACCCAGTACTTC. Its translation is CASSSGPAGQETQYF.

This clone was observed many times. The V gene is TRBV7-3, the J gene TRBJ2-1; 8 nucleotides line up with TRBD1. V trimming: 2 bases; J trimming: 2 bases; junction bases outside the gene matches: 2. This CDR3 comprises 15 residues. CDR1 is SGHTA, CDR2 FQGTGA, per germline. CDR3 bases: TGTGCCAGCAGCTTAGACAGGGGCGCCTACAATGAGCAGTTCTTC. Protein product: CASSLDRGAYNEQFF.

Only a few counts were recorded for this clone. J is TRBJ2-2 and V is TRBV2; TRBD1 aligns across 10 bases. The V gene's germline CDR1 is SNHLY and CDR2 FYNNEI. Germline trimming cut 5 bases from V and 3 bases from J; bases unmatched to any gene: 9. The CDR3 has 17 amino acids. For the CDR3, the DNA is TGTGCCAGCAGTCGGGACAGGGGCAGCCGGGACACCGGGGAGCTGTTTTTT. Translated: CASSRDRGSRDTGELFF.

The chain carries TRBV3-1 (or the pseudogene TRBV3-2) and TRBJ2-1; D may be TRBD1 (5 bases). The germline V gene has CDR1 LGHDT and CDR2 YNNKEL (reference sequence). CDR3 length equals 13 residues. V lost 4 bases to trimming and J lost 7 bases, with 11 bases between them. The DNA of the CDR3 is TGTGCCAGCAGCCTACTTCAGGGAAATGAGCAGTTCTTC. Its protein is CASSLLQGNEQFF.